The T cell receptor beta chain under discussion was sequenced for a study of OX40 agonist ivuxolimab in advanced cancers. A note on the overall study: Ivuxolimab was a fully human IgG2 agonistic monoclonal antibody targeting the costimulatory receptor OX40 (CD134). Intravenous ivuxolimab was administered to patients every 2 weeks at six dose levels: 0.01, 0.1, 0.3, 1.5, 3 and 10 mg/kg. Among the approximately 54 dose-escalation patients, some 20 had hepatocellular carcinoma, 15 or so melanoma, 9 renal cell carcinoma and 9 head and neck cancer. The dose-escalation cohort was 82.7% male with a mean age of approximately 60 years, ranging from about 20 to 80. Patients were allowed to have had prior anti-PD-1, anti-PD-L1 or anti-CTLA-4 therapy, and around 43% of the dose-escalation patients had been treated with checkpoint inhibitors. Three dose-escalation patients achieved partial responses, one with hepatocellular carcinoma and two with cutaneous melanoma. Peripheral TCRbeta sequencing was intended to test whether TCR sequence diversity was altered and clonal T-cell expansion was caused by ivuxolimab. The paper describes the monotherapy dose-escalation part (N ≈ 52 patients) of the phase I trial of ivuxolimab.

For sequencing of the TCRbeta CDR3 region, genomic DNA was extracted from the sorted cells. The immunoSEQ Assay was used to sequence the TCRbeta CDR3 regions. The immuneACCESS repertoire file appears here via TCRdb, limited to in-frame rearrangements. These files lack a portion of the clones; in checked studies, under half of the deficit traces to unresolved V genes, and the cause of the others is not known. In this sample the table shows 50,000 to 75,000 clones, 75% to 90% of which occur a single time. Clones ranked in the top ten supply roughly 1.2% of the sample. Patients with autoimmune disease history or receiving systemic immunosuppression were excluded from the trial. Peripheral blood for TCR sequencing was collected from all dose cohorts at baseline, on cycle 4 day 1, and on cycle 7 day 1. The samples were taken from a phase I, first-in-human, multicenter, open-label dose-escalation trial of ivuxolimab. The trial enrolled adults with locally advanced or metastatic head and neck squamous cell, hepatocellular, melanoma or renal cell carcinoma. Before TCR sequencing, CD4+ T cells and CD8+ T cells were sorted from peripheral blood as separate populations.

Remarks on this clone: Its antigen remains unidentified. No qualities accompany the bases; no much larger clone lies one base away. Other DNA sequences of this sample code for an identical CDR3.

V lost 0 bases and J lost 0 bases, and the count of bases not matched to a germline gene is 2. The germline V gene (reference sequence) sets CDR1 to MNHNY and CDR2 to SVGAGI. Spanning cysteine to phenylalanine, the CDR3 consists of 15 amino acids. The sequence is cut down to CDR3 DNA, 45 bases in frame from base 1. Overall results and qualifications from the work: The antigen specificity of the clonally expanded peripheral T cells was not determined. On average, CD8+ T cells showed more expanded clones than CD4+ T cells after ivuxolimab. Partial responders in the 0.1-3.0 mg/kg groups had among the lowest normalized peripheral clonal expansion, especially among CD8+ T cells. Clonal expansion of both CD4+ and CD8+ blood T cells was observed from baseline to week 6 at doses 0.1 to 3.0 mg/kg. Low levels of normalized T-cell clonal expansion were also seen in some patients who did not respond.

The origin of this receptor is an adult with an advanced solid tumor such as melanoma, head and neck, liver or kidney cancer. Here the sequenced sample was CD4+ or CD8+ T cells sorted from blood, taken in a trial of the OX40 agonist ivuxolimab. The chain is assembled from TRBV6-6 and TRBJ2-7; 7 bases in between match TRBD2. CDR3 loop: CASSYSGGSSYEQYF. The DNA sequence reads TGTGCCAGCAGTTACTCTGGCGGGAGCTCCTACGAGCAGTACTTC.